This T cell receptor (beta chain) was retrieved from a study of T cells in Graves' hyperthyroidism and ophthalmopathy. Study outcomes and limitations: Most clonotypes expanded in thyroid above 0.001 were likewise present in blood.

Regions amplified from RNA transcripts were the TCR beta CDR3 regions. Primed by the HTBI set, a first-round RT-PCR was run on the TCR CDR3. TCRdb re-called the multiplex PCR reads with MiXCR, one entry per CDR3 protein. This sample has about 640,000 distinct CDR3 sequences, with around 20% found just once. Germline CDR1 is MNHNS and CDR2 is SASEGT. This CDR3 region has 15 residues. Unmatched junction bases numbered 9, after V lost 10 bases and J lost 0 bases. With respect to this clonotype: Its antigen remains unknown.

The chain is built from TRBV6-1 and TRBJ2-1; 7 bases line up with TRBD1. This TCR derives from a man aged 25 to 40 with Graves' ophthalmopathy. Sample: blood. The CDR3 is CATALRQGSYNEQFF. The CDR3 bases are TGTGCCACCGCCCTCCGACAGGGCTCCTACAATGAGCAGTTCTTC.